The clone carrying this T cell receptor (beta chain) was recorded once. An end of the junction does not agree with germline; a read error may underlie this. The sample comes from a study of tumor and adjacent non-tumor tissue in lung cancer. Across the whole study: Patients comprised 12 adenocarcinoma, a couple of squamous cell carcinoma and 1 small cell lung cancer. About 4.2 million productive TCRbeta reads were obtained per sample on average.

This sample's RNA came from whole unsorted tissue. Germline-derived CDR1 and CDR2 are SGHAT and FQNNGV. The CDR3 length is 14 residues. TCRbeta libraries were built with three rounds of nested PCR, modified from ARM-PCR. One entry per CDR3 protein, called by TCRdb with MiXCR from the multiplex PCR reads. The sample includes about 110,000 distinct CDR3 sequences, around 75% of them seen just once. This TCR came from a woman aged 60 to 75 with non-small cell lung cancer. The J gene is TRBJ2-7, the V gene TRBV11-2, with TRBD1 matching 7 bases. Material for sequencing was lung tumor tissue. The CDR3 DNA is TGTGTCAGCAGATTATCCACCGGGACAGCGGAGCAGTACTTC. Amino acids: CVSRLSTGTAEQYF.